This T cell receptor beta chain was recovered during a study of T cell changes during pregnancy in multiple sclerosis. The ends lost 5 bases at V and 10 bases at J; junction bases unmatched: 4. Germline-derived CDR1 and CDR2 are LGHNA and YSLEER. CDR3 length: 13 amino acids. This table comes from immunoSEQ multiplex PCR, and its TCRdb copy is limited to in-frame clones, with some not included. The table lists roughly 85,000 clones, approximately 90% of them singletons. The clonotype was recovered from a female donor with multiple sclerosis, enrolled in a pregnancy study. The specimen comprised peripheral blood, sampled in the first trimester of pregnancy. The genes are TRBV4-3 and TRBJ1-6, with TRBD1 matching 8 bases. The DNA for the CDR3 is TGCGCCAGCAGCACAGGGGGTCGGTCACCCCTCCACTTT. This codes for CASSTGGRSPLHF.